This T cell receptor beta chain is from a study of T cells in Graves' hyperthyroidism and ophthalmopathy. TCR beta CDR3 region amplification was performed from RNA transcripts. An initial round of RT-PCR targeting the TCR CDR3 relied on the HTBI primer set. Each CDR3 protein is one row after TCRdb ran MiXCR on the multiplex PCR reads. The sample records nearly 750,000 distinct CDR3 sequences, approximately 40% being singletons. This CDR3 has 15 amino acids. V was pared by 3 bases and J by 4 bases, with 15 bases between. The receptor's source is a woman aged 40 to 50 with Graves' hyperthyroidism. Sequenced material: blood. The chain combines TRBV12-3 or TRBV12-4 with TRBJ1-1, with D hard to call. The CDR3: CASSFPGAVGTEAFF. CDR3 bases: TGTGCCAGCAGTTTTCCCGGAGCCGTCGGCACTGAAGCTTTCTTT.